This is a list of T cell receptor beta chains from one sample in a study of blood T cell repertoires in COVID-19. The repertoire was sequenced with immunoSEQ multiplex PCR; TCRdb's copy has only in-frame clones and lacks some. The repertoire consists of approximately 260,000 clones, with roughly 86% occurring once and the leading ten covering less than 4%. Material for sequencing was PBMCs or T cells enriched from blood (not recorded which). These receptors came from a middle-aged woman with acute COVID-19. Each CDR3 is given with its conserved first and last residue. Each record gives: D gene, J gene, CDR3 length, clone size, V gene, CDR3 protein, CDR3 DNA. A D gene is named only where the DNA matches it firmly. Clone size is stated in some rows and not others, as once, few, many or a class when expanded.

NA | TRBJ1-1 | 15 | NA | TRBV15 | CATSRGGVGHTEAFF | TGTGCCACCAGCAGGGGGGGTGTGGGACACACTGAAGCTTTCTTT
TRBD2 | TRBJ2-3 | 15 | NA | TRBV7-2 | CASSIAGAGTDTQYF | TGTGCCAGCAGCATAGCGGGAGCAGGCACAGATACGCAGTATTTT
NA | TRBJ2-1 | 13 | NA | TRBV2 | CASSEFRVDEQFF | TGTGCCAGCAGTGAGTTCAGGGTCGATGAGCAGTTCTTC
NA | TRBJ1-1 | 17 | once | TRBV18 | CASSPLLWTDMNTEAFF | TGTGCCAGCTCACCCCTATTGTGGACAGACATGAACACTGAAGCTTTCTTT
NA | TRBJ1-2 | 13 | NA | TRBV9 | CASSVNPFYGYTF | TGTGCCAGCAGCGTTAATCCCTTCTATGGCTACACCTTC
NA | TRBJ1-4 | 14 | once | TRBV13 | CASSLSRGGEKLFF | TGTGCCAGCAGCTTAAGCAGGGGTGGTGAAAAACTGTTTTTT
TRBD2 | TRBJ2-5 | 17 | NA | TRBV11-3 | CASSLDPAGWGEETQYF | TGTGCCAGCAGCTTAGACCCAGCGGGGTGGGGGGAAGAGACCCAGTACTTC
NA | TRBJ2-1 | 13 | NA | TRBV25-1 | CASSQGYYNEQFF | TGTGCCAGCAGTCAGGGTTACTACAATGAGCAGTTCTTC
TRBD2 | TRBJ2-1 | 17 | NA | TRBV18 | CASSPDKGLAGVNEQFF | TGTGCCAGCTCACCAGATAAGGGACTAGCGGGAGTCAATGAGCAGTTCTTC
NA | TRBJ1-6 | 14 | few | TRBV6-5 | CASGRTEYNSPLHF | TGTGCCAGCGGCCGGACAGAATATAATTCACCCCTCCACTTT